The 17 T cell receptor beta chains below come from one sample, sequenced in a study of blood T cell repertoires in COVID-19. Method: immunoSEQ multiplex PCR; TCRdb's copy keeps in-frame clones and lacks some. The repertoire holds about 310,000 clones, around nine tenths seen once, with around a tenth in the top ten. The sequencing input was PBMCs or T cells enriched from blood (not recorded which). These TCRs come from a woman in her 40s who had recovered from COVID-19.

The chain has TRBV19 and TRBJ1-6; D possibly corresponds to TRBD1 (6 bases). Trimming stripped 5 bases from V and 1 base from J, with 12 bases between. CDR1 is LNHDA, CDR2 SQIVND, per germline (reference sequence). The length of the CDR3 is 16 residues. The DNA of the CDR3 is TGTGCCAGTAGTGGGGGCTGGGCATCCTATAATTCACCCCTCCACTTT. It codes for CASSGGWASYNSPLHF.

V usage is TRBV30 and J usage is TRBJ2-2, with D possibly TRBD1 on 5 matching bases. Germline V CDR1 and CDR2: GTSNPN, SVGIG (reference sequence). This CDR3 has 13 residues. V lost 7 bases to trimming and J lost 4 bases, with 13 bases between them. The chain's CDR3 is CASGFSGTGELFF. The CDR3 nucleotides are TGTGCCTCAGGGTTCTCCGGCACCGGGGAGCTGTTTTTT.

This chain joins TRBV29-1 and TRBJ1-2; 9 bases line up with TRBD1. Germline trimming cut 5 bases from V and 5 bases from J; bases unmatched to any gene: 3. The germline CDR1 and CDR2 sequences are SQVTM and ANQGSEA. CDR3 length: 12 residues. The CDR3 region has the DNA TGCAGCGTTAACAGGGGGCTATATGGCTACACCTTC. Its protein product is CSVNRGLYGYTF.

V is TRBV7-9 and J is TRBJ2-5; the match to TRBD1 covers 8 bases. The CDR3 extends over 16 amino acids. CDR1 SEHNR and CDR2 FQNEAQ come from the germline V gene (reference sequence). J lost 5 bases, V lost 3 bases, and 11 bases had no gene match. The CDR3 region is CASSLGLTGAGETQYF. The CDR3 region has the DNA TGTGCCAGCAGCTTGGGATTGACAGGGGCGGGGGAGACCCAGTACTTC.

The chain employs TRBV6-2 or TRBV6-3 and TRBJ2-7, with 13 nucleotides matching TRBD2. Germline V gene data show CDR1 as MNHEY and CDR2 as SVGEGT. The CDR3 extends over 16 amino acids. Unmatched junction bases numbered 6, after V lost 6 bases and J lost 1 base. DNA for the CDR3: TGTGCCAGCAGCCTGACTAGCGGGAGGCCTTCCTACGAGCAGTACTTC. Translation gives CASSLTSGRPSYEQYF.

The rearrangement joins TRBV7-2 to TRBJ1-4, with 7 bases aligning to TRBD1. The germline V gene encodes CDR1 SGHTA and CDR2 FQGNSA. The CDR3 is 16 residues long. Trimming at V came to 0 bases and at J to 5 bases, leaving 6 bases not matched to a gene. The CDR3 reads CASSLAFTGVNEKLFF. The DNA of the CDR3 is TGTGCCAGCAGCTTAGCGTTTACAGGGGTGAATGAAAAACTGTTTTTT.

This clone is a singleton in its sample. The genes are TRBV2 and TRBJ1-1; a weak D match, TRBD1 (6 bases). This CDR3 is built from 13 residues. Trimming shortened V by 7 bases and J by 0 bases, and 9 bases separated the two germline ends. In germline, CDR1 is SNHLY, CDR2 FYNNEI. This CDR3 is CASKTGMNTEAFF. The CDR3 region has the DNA TGTGCCAGCAAGACAGGCATGAACACTGAAGCTTTCTTT. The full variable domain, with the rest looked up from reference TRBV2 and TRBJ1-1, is EPEVTQTPSHQVTQMGQEVILRCVPISNHLYFYWYRQILGQKVEFLVSFYNNEISEKSEIFDDQFSVERPDGSNFTLKIRSTKLEDSAMYFCASKTGMNTEAFFGQGTRLTVV.

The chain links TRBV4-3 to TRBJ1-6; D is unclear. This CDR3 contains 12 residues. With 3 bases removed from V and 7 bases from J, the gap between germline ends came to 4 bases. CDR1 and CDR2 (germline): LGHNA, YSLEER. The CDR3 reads CASSHRNSPLHF. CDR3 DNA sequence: TGCGCCAGCAGCCACAGGAATTCACCCCTCCACTTT.

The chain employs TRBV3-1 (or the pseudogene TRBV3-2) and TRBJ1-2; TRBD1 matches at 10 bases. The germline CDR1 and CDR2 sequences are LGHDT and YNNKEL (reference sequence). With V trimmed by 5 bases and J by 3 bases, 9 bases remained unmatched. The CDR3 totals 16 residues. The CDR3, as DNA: TGTGCCAGCAGCGAACAAGACAGGGGGCATTACTATGGCTACACCTTC. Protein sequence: CASSEQDRGHYYGYTF.

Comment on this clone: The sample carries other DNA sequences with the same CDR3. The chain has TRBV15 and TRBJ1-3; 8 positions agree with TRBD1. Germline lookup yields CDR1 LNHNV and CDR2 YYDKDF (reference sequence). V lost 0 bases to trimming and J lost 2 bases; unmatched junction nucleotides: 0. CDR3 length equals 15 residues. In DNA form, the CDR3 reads TGTGCCACCAGCAGAGACAGGGGGCCTGGAAACACCATATATTTT. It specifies CATSRDRGPGNTIYF.

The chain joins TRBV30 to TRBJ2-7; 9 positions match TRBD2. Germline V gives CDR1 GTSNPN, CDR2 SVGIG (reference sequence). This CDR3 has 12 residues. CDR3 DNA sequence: TGTGCGGGGGGACTAGCTGTTTACGAGCAGTACTTC. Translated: CAGGLAVYEQYF.

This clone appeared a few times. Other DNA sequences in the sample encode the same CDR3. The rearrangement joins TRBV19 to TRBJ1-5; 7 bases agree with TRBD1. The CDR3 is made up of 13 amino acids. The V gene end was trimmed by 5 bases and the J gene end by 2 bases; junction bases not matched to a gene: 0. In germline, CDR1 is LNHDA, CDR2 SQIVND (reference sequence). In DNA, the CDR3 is TGTGCCAGTAGTGGGACAGGCAATCAGCCCCAGCATTTT. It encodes CASSGTGNQPQHF.

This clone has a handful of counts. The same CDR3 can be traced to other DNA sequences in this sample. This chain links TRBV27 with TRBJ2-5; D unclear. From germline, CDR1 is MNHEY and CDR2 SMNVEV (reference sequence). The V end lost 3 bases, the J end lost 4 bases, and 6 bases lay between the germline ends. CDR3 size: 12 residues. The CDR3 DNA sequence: TGTGCCAGCAGTTTTCGAGGAGAGACCCAGTACTTC. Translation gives CASSFRGETQYF.

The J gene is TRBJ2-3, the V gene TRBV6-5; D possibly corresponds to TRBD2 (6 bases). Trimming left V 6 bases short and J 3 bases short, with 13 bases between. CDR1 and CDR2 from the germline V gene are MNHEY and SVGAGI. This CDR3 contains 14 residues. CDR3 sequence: CASRNSGGTDTQYF. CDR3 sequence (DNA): TGTGCCAGCAGGAATAGCGGAGGGACAGATACGCAGTATTTT.

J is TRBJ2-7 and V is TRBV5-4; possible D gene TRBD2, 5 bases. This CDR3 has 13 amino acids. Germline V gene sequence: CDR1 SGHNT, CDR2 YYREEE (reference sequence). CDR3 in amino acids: CAYLLPAEGEQYF. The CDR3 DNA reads TGTGCGTATTTACTCCCCGCCGAGGGCGAGCAGTACTTC.

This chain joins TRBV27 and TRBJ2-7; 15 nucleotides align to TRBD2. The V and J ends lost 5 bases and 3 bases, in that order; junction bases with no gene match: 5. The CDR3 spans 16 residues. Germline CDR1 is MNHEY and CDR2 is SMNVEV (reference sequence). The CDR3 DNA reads TGTGCCAGCAGTCCTCGGACTAGCGGGAGGGTCTACGAGCAGTACTTC. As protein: CASSPRTSGRVYEQYF.

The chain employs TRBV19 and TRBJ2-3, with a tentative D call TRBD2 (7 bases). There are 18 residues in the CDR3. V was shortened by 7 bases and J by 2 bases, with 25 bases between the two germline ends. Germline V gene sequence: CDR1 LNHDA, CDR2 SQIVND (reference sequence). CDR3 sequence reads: CASTVTGGPGTATDTQYF. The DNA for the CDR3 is TGTGCCAGTACCGTTACGGGGGGCCCGGGGACCGCCACAGATACGCAGTATTTT.